Shown below are 6 T cell receptor beta chains from a single sample sequenced in a study of T cells in Graves' hyperthyroidism and ophthalmopathy. Amplification yielded TCR beta CDR3 regions, with RNA transcripts as the source. The primer set for the first-round RT-PCR of the TCR CDR3 was HTBI. One entry per CDR3 protein, called by TCRdb with MiXCR from the multiplex PCR reads. This sample carries approximately 430,000 distinct CDR3 sequences, over 12% of them seen once, and the ten largest clones take roughly an eighth. Sample: blood. Receptor source: a man aged 18 to 35 with Graves' ophthalmopathy.

In its sample, this clonotype was seen once. This rearrangement joins TRBV6-1 to TRBJ2-3; D unclear. The J call could be wrong; TRBJ1-5 is a better fit for the DNA end. CDR1 and CDR2 from the germline V gene are MNHNS and SASEGT. CDR3 length equals 16 residues. The CDR3 loop is CASSEGASPGTDTQHF. The DNA of the CDR3 is TGTGCCAGCAGTGAAGGGGCTAGCCCCGGCACAGATACGCAGCATTTT.

This clonotype was counted ten times or more. The chain links TRBV19 to TRBJ2-5, with TRBD2 as a possible D gene (6 bases). The V end lost 5 bases, the J end lost 0 bases, and 13 bases lay between the germline ends. CDR3 length: 15 amino acids. Germline CDR1 and CDR2: LNHDA and SQIVND (reference sequence). CDR3 sequence (DNA): TGTGCCAGTAGTCTAACCGCGGGGTACCAAGAGACCCAGTACTTC. Its translation: CASSLTAGYQETQYF.

This clonotype was counted at least ten times. The chain uses TRBV7-8 and TRBJ2-5; unclear D gene. The CDR3 has 15 amino acids. The V and J ends lost 5 bases and 2 bases respectively, with 15 bases between them. From germline, CDR1 is SGHVS and CDR2 FQNEAQ. The CDR3 loop reads CASSKRIAHQETQYF. The CDR3 nucleotides read TGTGCCAGCAGCAAAAGAATAGCCCATCAAGAGACCCAGTACTTC.

This clonotype was counted many times. This chain uses TRBV3-1 with TRBJ1-4, with 8 bases lining up with TRBD1. CDR1 is LGHDT and CDR2 is YNNKEL in the germline V gene (reference sequence). The V and J ends lost 7 bases and 8 bases, in that order; junction bases with no gene match: 9. This CDR3 spans 14 amino acids. The CDR3 bases are TGTGCCAGCACCATGCAGGGGGCAGGGGAAAAACTGTTTTTT. The encoded protein is CASTMQGAGEKLFF.

In this sample, this clonotype turned up many times. V usage is TRBV24-1 and J usage is TRBJ2-7; D gene unclear. This CDR3 is built from 14 residues. Between the trimmed V and J ends, which lost 2 bases and 3 bases, there was a span of 10 bases. The germline CDR1 and CDR2 sequences are KGHDR and SFDVKD. CDR3 protein: CATSDSWQSYEQYF. The CDR3 bases are TGTGCCACCAGTGATTCTTGGCAGAGCTACGAGCAGTACTTC.

This clonotype has a count of ten or more. This chain uses TRBV9 with TRBJ2-3; TRBD2 aligns across 7 bases. Losses at the gene ends were 3 bases for V and 7 bases for J; bases not matched to a gene: 14. Looked up from germline, CDR1 is SGDLS and CDR2 is YYNGEE. This CDR3 has 16 residues. The CDR3 sequence is CASSDHLADLDYTQYF. The DNA of the CDR3 is TGTGCCAGCAGCGACCACCTAGCGGACCTCGATTATACGCAGTATTTT.